The TCR beta chain described here comes from a study of regulatory T cells in long-lasting Graves disease (dated by TCRdb to the early 2020s). With regard to the full study: Antithyroid drugs had been taken for less than 3 months by newly diagnosed Graves' disease patients. Peripheral blood TCR sequencing and RNA sequencing compared persistent Graves' disease patients with newly diagnosed Graves' disease patients. The study was conducted in China and was registered as a clinical trial. A total of about 33 samples underwent TCR sequencing, from about 13 patients with persistent Graves' disease and some 20 patients with newly diagnosed Graves' disease.

Via the germline V gene, CDR1 is SGHRS and CDR2 YFSETQ. Including the terminal cysteine and phenylalanine, the CDR3 comprises 16 residues. Here the CDR3 DNA is all that survives: 48 bases in frame from base 1. The V end gives up 1 base and the J end 5 bases, leaving 11 bases in the junction not matched to a gene. The time point label corresponds to: newly diagnosed GD, antithyroid drugs for less than 3 months. For both TCR sequencing and RNA sequencing, RNA was extracted from PBMCs in TRIzol. Graves' disease was diagnosed according to American Thyroid Association guidelines. Patients were recruited from an endocrinology department in Xi'an, China. From each patient, approximately 9.9 milliliters of peripheral blood was collected into an EDTA anticoagulant tube. PBMCs were isolated by Ficoll Paque Plus density gradient separation without further T cell sorting. An Agilent 2100 Bioanalyzer and agarose gel were used to assess RNA quality, and a NanoDrop 2000 was used to measure RNA concentration.

What the work shows at the level of the full study, not this receptor alone: The small sample size was acknowledged by the authors as a limitation that may reduce accuracy. TRBV28, TRBJ1-2 and TRBJ2-5 were preferentially used in persistent disease, while TRBV20-1 and TRBJ2-1 were favored in newly diagnosed disease. Compared with newly diagnosed patients, persistent Graves' disease patients had lower TCR Shannon entropy and fewer highly expanded clones, which suggests clonal expansion. Because the primary lesion, thyroid tissue, could not be accessed, the study looked at peripheral blood alone. Only the TCR beta chain was sequenced and analyzed. A larger number of public clonotypes was shared among persistent patients (fewer than 3,000) than among newly diagnosed patients (around 880).

This clonotype was seen many times. It has no known antigen specificity. Base qualities are not at hand, and no much larger clone is one base apart. Libraries came from multiplex PCR. TCRdb names Illumina HiSeq 4000 as the instrument used. To build TCR beta libraries, CDR3 regions were amplified by Arm-PCR using iRepertoire HTBI primers. PCR products were gel purified before sequencing. Per the source publication's procedure: Across samples, 60 to 70 TRBV and roughly 15 TRBJ segments were identified and used for gene usage analysis of CDR3 amino acid clonotypes. Filtered high-quality paired reads were merged into contigs using COPE and FqMerger. BLAST was used to align contigs to IMGT TRBV, TRBD and TRBJ reference genes, with CDR3 defined following IMGT. Highly expanded clones were defined as clonotypes with a frequency above 0.1%. Shannon entropy served as the measure of repertoire diversity, while the Gini coefficient captured V-J evenness. A clonotype was considered public if more than one individual shared it. Starting from the raw public reads, TCRdb applied fastp trimming at Q25, assembled clones with MiXCR and retained in-frame beta chains. Merged by CDR3 protein, the rows form single entries marked with the most common genes and DNA. Here the V and J calls rest on TCRdb's processing, not on the authors' analysis. The sample table lists around 500,000 distinct CDR3 sequences, less than 15% of them with a count of one. Together, the top ten hold approximately 9.3% of the sample.

The sample was also linked to a second study, of T cells in Graves' hyperthyroidism and ophthalmopathy. That second publication adds: Stable Graves' hyperthyroidism was defined as the absence of progression to ophthalmopathy over 18 months of follow-up. Hyperthyroidism patients were newly diagnosed, had a disease duration of under 2 months, and were aged 18 to 65 years. Any patient with an uncontrolled infection, another autoimmune disease, pregnancy or lactation was excluded. Clinical symptoms, serum thyroxine and TRAb, thyroid ultrasound, and orbital computed tomography formed the basis for the diagnoses. The first round of RT-PCR for the TCR CDR3 was performed with the HTBI primer set and the Qiagen OneStep RT-PCR kit. Blood samples also contained most of the expanded thyroid clonotypes (frequency above 0.001), which suggests that blood repertoires may reflect thyroid immune responses. A model built on a 13 V-J signature distinguished ophthalmopathy from stable hyperthyroidism, reaching 87.88% sensitivity and 81.08% specificity in cross-validation and 80%/75% in testing. During validation, the model predicted progression to ophthalmopathy a median of approximately 7 months ahead of onset, with approximately 71% sensitivity and 72% to 85% specificity. To identify TCR V-J signatures that set the groups apart, the researchers used a discovery cohort of 100 patients, made up of 40 to 45 with Graves' ophthalmopathy and about 59 with stable Graves' hyperthyroidism. Prospective prediction of ophthalmopathy was tested in an independent validation cohort of under 20 hyperthyroidism patients and some 17 patients who later progressed to ophthalmopathy. The roughly 100 discovery patients were randomly divided into training and test sets at a 7:3 ratio. In addition, the study compared T-cell repertoires in thyroid tissue and in blood from a handful of Graves' hyperthyroidism patients. Once sampling was done, hyperthyroidism patients were given methimazole at a starting dose of 30 mg daily, whereas ophthalmopathy patients were given high-dose intravenous methylprednisolone. A second multiplex PCR round built the libraries, followed by size selection and purification. Sequencing of the libraries was done on an Illumina HiSeq2000 using paired-end 100 bp reads. SOAPnuke was used to process the raw data, removing reads that contained adapters or uncalled bases, had a mean Phred below 15, or lacked an exact match to the constant primer or identifier. COPE v1.2.5 was used to merge high-quality paired reads, and clonotypes were defined as unique nucleotide sequences. MiTCR v1.1 was used to align clonotypes to the IMGT TRBV, TRBD and TRBJ reference segments. The analysis was restricted to V-J combinations with a frequency above 0.0001, which together covered roughly 99% of the repertoires. The TCS score was defined as the ratio of F50 (clonal expansion) to E x V (chaos), calculated using BLOSUM62-based TCRdist between CDR3 peptides within each V-J. Welch's t-statistics and random forest reduced several hundred V-J features to 10 to 15, which were used in a naive Bayes classifier (R e1071). Sample size was not statistically predetermined, and blinding of investigators to group allocation was not performed. TCR Vbeta CDR3 sequencing of 120 to 150 peripheral blood samples (over 40 ophthalmopathy, around 80 hyperthyroidism and roughly 17 progressor patients) is reported in the paper.

This receptor was obtained from a young man with Graves disease. Donor details come from another sample of the same person, matched by shared clones. The sequencing used peripheral blood mononuclear cells (PBMCs), collected at new diagnosis, from a patient treated with antithyroid drugs. The chain couples TRBV5-1 to TRBJ1-1, and TRBD1 aligns with 7 junction nucleotides. The DNA reads TGCGCCAGCAGCTTGTATGGACAGGTGGAGAATACTGAAGCTTTCTTT. This gives the protein CASSLYGQVENTEAFF.